The next 19 T cell receptor beta chains were all read from a single sample in a study of blood T cell repertoires in COVID-19. Libraries were prepared by immunoSEQ multiplex PCR; TCRdb keeps only in-frame clonotypes and omits some of them. The profile shows some 380,000 clones, roughly 86% of them singletons. The sample comprised PBMCs or T cells enriched from blood (not recorded which). These receptor sequences come from a man aged 25 to 40 who had recovered from COVID-19.

The rearrangement links TRBV4-1 to TRBJ1-2; no definite D call. V lost 3 bases and J 7 bases, leaving 15 bases between the germline ends. This CDR3 has 14 residues. The germline gives CDR1 MGHRA, CDR2 YSYEKL. CDR3 region: CASSHPLIDLGYTF. CDR3 coding DNA: TGCGCCAGCAGCCACCCCTTAATAGATCTTGGCTACACCTTC.

The V and J genes are TRBV9 and TRBJ1-6; 7 bases map to TRBD1. Per germline, CDR1 SGDLS and CDR2 YYNGEE. This CDR3 contains 16 residues. V lost 3 bases and J lost 10; bases outside the gene matches: 13. CDR3 amino acids: CASSDRGSVLMSPLHF. The CDR3 nucleotides read TGTGCCAGCAGCGACAGGGGCTCTGTCCTAATGTCACCCCTCCACTTT.

The chain joins TRBV6-6 to TRBJ2-1; D is unclear. V was cut by 8 bases and J by 6 bases, with 5 bases left in between. Germline values: CDR1 MNHNY, CDR2 SVGAGI (reference sequence). The CDR3 consists of 10 residues. The CDR3 reads CASEANEQFF. The CDR3 DNA sequence: TGTGCCAGCGAGGCCAATGAGCAGTTCTTC.

This clone appeared a few times. The rearrangement joins TRBV20-1 to TRBJ1-2; the D is unclear. From germline, CDR1 is DFQATT and CDR2 SNEGSKA (reference sequence). V dropped 3 bases and J dropped 4 bases, with 6 bases sitting between them. The CDR3 is 11 residues long. The CDR3 region is CSASAFYGYTF. The CDR3 bases are TGCAGTGCTAGTGCTTTCTATGGCTACACCTTC.

The rearrangement links TRBV7-2 to TRBJ2-2; 13 bases match TRBD2. The V segment lost 5 bases and the J segment 8 bases; nucleotides outside the gene matches: 8. The germline V gene encodes CDR1 SGHTA and CDR2 FQGNSA. The CDR3 runs 16 residues. The CDR3: CASSPPTSGGGGELFF. In nucleotides, the CDR3 is TGTGCCAGCAGCCCACCTACTAGCGGGGGGGGTGGGGAGCTGTTTTTT.

The gene calls are TRBV2 and TRBJ1-1; 10 bases map to TRBD1. Per the germline V gene, CDR1 is SNHLY and CDR2 is FYNNEI. The CDR3 extends over 13 amino acids. Losses at the gene ends were 7 bases for V and 5 bases for J; bases not matched to a gene: 4. This chain's CDR3 is CASTWDRGTEAFF. CDR3 bases: TGTGCCAGCACCTGGGACAGGGGAACTGAAGCTTTCTTT.

V and J are TRBV12-3 or TRBV12-4 and TRBJ1-5, with a weak D call TRBD1 (6 bases). Trimming took 7 bases from V and 7 from J, leaving 14 bases between them. This CDR3 has 13 residues. In DNA form, the CDR3 reads TGTGCCAGCAACGACAGGTCAAGACAGCCCCAGCATTTT. Translated: CASNDRSRQPQHF.

The genes are TRBV18 and TRBJ1-1, with D tentatively TRBD1 (5 bases). Trimming took off 3 bases at V and 12 bases at J, with 17 bases between the two ends. CDR1 is KGHSH and CDR2 is LQKENI in the germline V gene. The CDR3 is 13 amino acids. CDR3 sequence reads: CASSPPPLGATFF. For the CDR3, the DNA is TGTGCCAGCTCACCGCCTCCCCTAGGGGCGACTTTCTTT.

This clone appeared once. The chain recombines TRBV6-5 with TRBJ2-5; weak D call: TRBD2 (7 bases). Trimming removed 7 bases from V and 0 bases from J, with 15 bases in between. This CDR3 has 15 amino acids. Germline CDR1 reads MNHEY; CDR2 reads SVGAGI. CDR3 amino acids: CASKRGASYQETQYF. The CDR3 DNA is TGTGCCAGCAAACGGGGGGCTTCTTACCAAGAGACCCAGTACTTC.

This clone was seen only a few times. The chain is built from TRBV30 and TRBJ1-2; D might be TRBD1 (6 bases). The germline V and J ends were trimmed by 5 bases and 7 bases, with 17 bases remaining between them. The germline V gene encodes CDR1 GTSNPN and CDR2 SVGIG (reference sequence). This CDR3 comprises 13 residues. This chain's CDR3 is CAWDNRVRSGYTF. For the CDR3, the DNA is TGTGCCTGGGATAACAGGGTACGGTCTGGCTACACCTTC.

V and J are TRBV11-2 and TRBJ1-6, with 8 bases that match TRBD1. Per the germline V gene, CDR1 is SGHAT and CDR2 is FQNNGV. J was trimmed by 4 bases and V by 3 bases; bases with no gene match: 2. This CDR3 spans 15 amino acids. This chain's CDR3 is CASSLTGAYNSPLHF. The CDR3 bases are TGTGCCAGCAGCTTGACAGGGGCTTATAATTCACCCCTCCACTTT.

V gene TRBV4-2 combines with J gene TRBJ2-2; perhaps TRBD1 as D (6 bases). This CDR3 comprises 12 residues. Germline-derived CDR1 and CDR2 are LGHNA and YNFKEQ. Trimming took off 4 bases at V and 6 bases at J, with 6 bases between the two ends. CDR3 protein: CASSRTAGELFF. Written as DNA, the CDR3 is TGTGCCAGCAGCCGGACAGCCGGGGAGCTGTTTTTT.

This sequence joins TRBV30 and TRBJ2-1; D unclear. The CDR3 loop spans 17 amino acids. Per germline, CDR1 GTSNPN and CDR2 SVGIG (reference sequence). V lost 2 bases, J lost 1 base, and 18 bases lay in between. CDR3 sequence reads: CAWSPRSAIYSYNEQFF. Here the CDR3 DNA reads TGTGCCTGGAGTCCTAGATCTGCAATTTATTCCTACAATGAGCAGTTCTTC.

J is TRBJ1-2 and V is TRBV19; 8 nucleotides agree with TRBD1. Germline CDR1 is LNHDA and CDR2 is SQIVND (reference sequence). The V and J ends lost 1 base and 7 bases, in that order; junction bases with no gene match: 8. The CDR3 runs 15 residues. CDR3 DNA: TGTGCCAGTAGTATAGGAGGACAGGGTACGAGTGGCTACACCTTC. Its translation is CASSIGGQGTSGYTF.

V and J are TRBV18 and TRBJ1-2, with a tentative D call TRBD1 (5 bases). CDR3 size: 15 residues. CDR1 is KGHSH, CDR2 LQKENI, per germline. V was shortened by 3 bases and J by 2 bases, with 13 bases between the two germline ends. CDR3 residues: CASSPRQGLNYGYTF. DNA of the CDR3: TGTGCCAGCTCACCGAGGCAGGGATTGAACTATGGCTACACCTTC.

The chain employs TRBV10-3 and TRBJ1-1; a possible D gene is TRBD1 (5 bases). CDR3 length: 15 amino acids. V was pared by 4 bases and J by 4 bases, with 16 bases between. CDR1 and CDR2 (germline): ENHRY, SYGVKD. Here the CDR3 reads CAISAPGKGSTEAFF. The CDR3 DNA sequence: TGTGCCATCAGTGCCCCAGGGAAGGGGTCCACTGAAGCTTTCTTT.

The CDR3 nucleotides read TGTGCCTGGAGTTTTGGGCAGGGAAATTCACCCCTCCACTTT. Translated, it gives CAWSFGQGNSPLHF. The genes are TRBV30 and TRBJ1-6, with D tentatively TRBD1 (5 bases). The CDR3 spans 14 residues. V lost 2 bases, J lost 7 bases, and 12 bases lay in between. The germline CDR1 and CDR2 sequences are GTSNPN and SVGIG (reference sequence).

This clone was observed a handful of times. V gene TRBV9 combines with J gene TRBJ2-7, with 8 nucleotides matching TRBD1. V trimming: 3 bases; J trimming: 2 bases; junction bases outside the gene matches: 7. Germline CDR1 SGDLS, CDR2 YYNGEE. This CDR3 has 15 residues. CDR3 sequence (DNA): TGTGCCAGCAGCGGCGACAGGGGAAAACCCTACGAGCAGTACTTC. It translates to CASSGDRGKPYEQYF.

This sequence joins TRBV30 and TRBJ1-2; the match to TRBD1 covers 7 bases. This CDR3 comprises 13 residues. Trimming took 5 bases from V and 2 from J; bases not matched to a gene: 5. CDR1 and CDR2 (germline): GTSNPN, SVGIG (reference sequence). The CDR3 DNA follows: TGTGCCTGGGCCCCGGGACAGAACTATGGCTACACCTTC. It encodes CAWAPGQNYGYTF.